A selection of T cell receptor beta chains follows, all from one sample in a study of T cell responses to AZD1222 COVID-19 vaccine. Clones were sequenced by immunoSEQ multiplex PCR, and TCRdb holds only the in-frame ones, with some missing. The sample consists of 110,000 to 150,000 clones, 85% to 95% of them appearing once. This material consisted of peripheral blood, taken after recovery from COVID-19. The receptors derive from an adult who had recovered from COVID-19. Both conserved end residues are part of each CDR3. D genes are given only for firm matches. The listing skips clone size in some rows; elsewhere it reads once, few, many or a size class.

.,TRBV24-1,.,TRBJ2-1,TGTGCCACCAGTGAGCCCGACAGGTCCAATGAGCAGTTCTTC,CATSEPDRSNEQFF
TRBD2,TRBV5-1,.,TRBJ2-7,TGCGCCAGCAGAGCCACTAGCGGGAAAAACTACGAGCAGTACTTC,CASRATSGKNYEQYF
.,TRBV15,.,TRBJ2-6,TGTGCCACCAGCACCGGGGGCGAAGGGGCCAACGTCCTGACTTTC,CATSTGGEGANVLTF
.,TRBV21-1,.,TRBJ2-2,TGTGCCAGCAGCAAAAAGGACAGGGAAAAGGACGACGGGGAGCTGTTTTTT,CASSKKDREKDDGELFF
.,TRBV2,.,TRBJ2-1,TGTGCCAGCAAGAGGGTCTCCTACAATGAGCAGTTCTTC,CASKRVSYNEQFF
.,TRBV24-1,.,TRBJ2-7,TGTGCCACCAGCGCACAGGGAGGTCACTACGAGCAGTACTTC,CATSAQGGHYEQYF
.,TRBV5-6,.,TRBJ2-3,TGTGCCAGCAGCTTGCTCAGCACAGATACGCAGTATTTT,CASSLLSTDTQYF
.,TRBV10-3,once,TRBJ1-2,TGTGCCATCAGTGAGTCGGAAGGACAAAGTGGGATGAGCTATGGCTACACCTTC,CAISESEGQSGMSYGYTF
TRBD2,TRBV5-1,.,TRBJ2-1,TGCGCCAGCAGCTTGGCCACTAGCGGTAACAATGAGCAGTTCTTC,CASSLATSGNNEQFF
.,TRBV7-2,.,TRBJ1-3,TGTGCCAGCAGCTTTGGTTCGGAGACCACCCTATATTTT,CASSFGSETTLYF
.,TRBV29-1,.,TRBJ1-4,TGCAGCGTTGGTTTTTCCTATGAAAAACTGTTTTTT,CSVGFSYEKLFF
TRBD1,TRBV28,.,TRBJ1-1,TGTGCCAGCAGATCGAGGACAGGGGTGTGGGTGAACACTGAAGCTTTCTTT,CASRSRTGVWVNTEAFF
.,TRBV28,once,TRBJ1-1,TGTGCCAGCAGTTCCCCCGGGGGGTATAGCCAGAAGGACACTGAAGCTTTCTTT,CASSSPGGYSQKDTEAFF
.,TRBV6-7,.,TRBJ1-2,TGTGCCAGCAGTCCCGTGGTTGCGGATGGCTACACCTTC,CASSPVVADGYTF
.,TRBV6-5,once,TRBJ2-1,TGTGCCAGCAGTTACTCAGGGGGAGCGCTTAGCGATGAGCAGTTCTTC,CASSYSGGALSDEQFF
.,TRBV21-1,.,TRBJ2-1,TGTGCCAGCAGCAAAGAATCCGTAGAGGGACTAGCGGGAGCCAATGAGCAGTTCTTC,CASSKESVEGLAGANEQFF
.,TRBV19,.,TRBJ1-1,TGTGCCAGTAGTATCCGGGGCCAGGGGACTGAAGCTTTCTTT,CASSIRGQGTEAFF
.,TRBV11-2,once,TRBJ2-7,TGTGCCAGCAGCTTAGATCTAAGGTCTTGGAGCTCCTACGAGCAGTACTTC,CASSLDLRSWSSYEQYF
TRBD2,TRBV4-1,.,TRBJ2-5,TGCGCCAGCAGCCAAGGACTAGCGGGAGAGACCCAGTACTTC,CASSQGLAGETQYF
.,TRBV29-1,.,TRBJ1-1,TGCAGCGTTGATCGAGGGGGTGGCACTGAAGCTTTCTTT,CSVDRGGGTEAFF
TRBD1,TRBV7-9,.,TRBJ1-2,TGTGCCAGCAGCTCACCACAGGGGTTGGGCTATGGCTACACCTTC,CASSSPQGLGYGYTF
TRBD2,TRBV14,few,TRBJ2-3,TGTGCCAGCAGCCCTCTGGGACTAGCGTTAGATACGCAGTATTTT,CASSPLGLALDTQYF
.,TRBV6-2/TRBV6-3,.,TRBJ1-2,TGTGCCAGCAGTAGTGGAGGCTACACCTTC,CASSSGGYTF
TRBD1,TRBV6-6,.,TRBJ1-2,TGTGCCAGCATGCGATCCTCGGGACAGGCTAGGGACTATGGCTACACCTTC,CASMRSSGQARDYGYTF
TRBD2,TRBV3-1/TRBV3-2,once,TRBJ2-2,TGTGCCAGCAGCCAACAAGCGGGAGGTTTCTTGGGGTTCACCGGGGAGCTGTTTTTT,CASSQQAGGFLGFTGELFF
.,TRBV2,.,TRBJ1-4,TGTGCCAGCAGTGTGGTGACTAAAAGCACCCTTTGGAAACTGTTTTTT,CASSVVTKSTLWKLFF
TRBD2,TRBV9,.,TRBJ2-3,TGTGCCAGCAGCGTAGACGGGGGGGCTCGGACAGATACGCAGTATTTT,CASSVDGGARTDTQYF